Presented here are 9 T cell receptor beta chains from one specimen sequenced in a study of molecular identifiers for immune sequencing clone quantification. A single record per CDR3 protein comes from TCRdb applying MiXCR to the PCR reads. The repertoire holds more than 300,000 distinct CDR3 sequences, with 20% to 25% as singletons. Sequenced input: naive CD8+ T cells from blood, with Jurkat cell RNA spiked in. Subset of the sample: FACS-sorted CD8+CD4-CCR7+CD45RA+ naive T cells. The receptors here all came from a human donor in good health. Some libraries in this study had Jurkat cell RNA spiked in.

This clonotype came up many times. The CDR3 spells CASSGDSNTGELFF. The CDR3 region has the DNA TGTGCCAGCAGCGGGGACAGTAACACCGGGGAGCTGTTTTTT. The V gene is TRBV9, the J gene TRBJ2-2, with 7 bases aligning to TRBD1. Germline lookup yields CDR1 SGDLS and CDR2 YYNGEE. The CDR3 sequence is 14 residues long. V was clipped by 3 bases and J by 2 bases; unmatched bases: 1.

J is TRBJ2-5 and V is TRBV7-9; D is uncertain. Looked up from germline, CDR1 is SEHNR and CDR2 is FQNEAQ (reference sequence). Trimming took off 3 bases at V and 5 bases at J, with 22 bases between the two ends. This CDR3 region has 17 residues. CDR3 protein: CASSLDPQGIPRETQYF. The CDR3, as DNA: TGTGCCAGCAGCTTGGACCCCCAAGGTATTCCCCGGGAGACCCAGTACTTC.

Comments on this clonotype: The junction differs from germline at one of its ends, possibly a read error. The rearrangement links TRBV4-1 to TRBJ2-7; 10 positions match TRBD1. The germline V gene has CDR1 MGHRA and CDR2 YSYEKL. This CDR3 region has 15 residues. CDR3 DNA: TGCGCCGGCAGCCAACGAGACAGGGGGCAATACGAACAGTACTTC. It translates to CAGSQRDRGQYEQYF.

A single count supports this clonotype. A single base separates this from a much larger clone, so it may be a read error. V is TRBV30 and J is TRBJ1-1; no clear D gene. The ends were cut back, 1 base at V and 5 bases at J, with 14 bases in the middle. This CDR3 is 14 amino acids long. Germline CDR1 and CDR2: GTSNPN and SVGIG (reference sequence). The DNA for the CDR3 is TGTGCCTGGAGTGACGGACGGGGTAGTACTGAAGCTTTCTTT. It translates to CAWSDGRGSTEAFF.

This clonotype has a count of ten or more. The rearrangement joins TRBV9 to TRBJ2-2; D unresolved. V was clipped by 3 bases and J by 6 bases, with 15 bases between them. CDR1 SGDLS and CDR2 YYNGEE come from the germline V gene. CDR3 length: 15 amino acids. CDR3 coding DNA: TGTGCCAGCAGCGGTGGTTGGGGAAACGCCGGGGAGCTGTTTTTT. It encodes CASSGGWGNAGELFF.

This clonotype has a handful of counts. The rearrangement uses TRBV5-8 and TRBJ1-1; D is ambiguous. The CDR3 spans 15 residues. V gave up 1 base and J gave up 1 base, with 11 bases separating them. CDR1 and CDR2 from the germline V gene are SGHTS and YDEGEE. The CDR3 DNA reads as TGTGCCAGCAGCTTGCTTCCGACAACGAACACTGAAGCTTTCTTT. Encoded protein: CASSLLPTTNTEAFF.

V gene TRBV4-3 combines with J gene TRBJ2-2; perhaps D is TRBD1 or TRBD2 (6 bases each). The CDR3 totals 15 residues. Germline V gene lookup returns CDR1 LGHNA and CDR2 YSLEER. Trimming took off 1 base at V and 2 bases at J, with 8 bases between the two ends. The CDR3 spells CASSQAGGNTGELFF. In nucleotides, the CDR3 is TGCGCCAGCAGCCAAGCCGGGGGCAACACCGGGGAGCTGTTTTTT.

About this clonotype itself: A clone one base away is much larger, so this may be a read error. The chain recombines TRBV19 with TRBJ1-5; tentative D call: TRBD1 (6 bases). Germline CDR1 and CDR2: LNHDA and SQIVND (reference sequence). The CDR3 has 17 residues. This CDR3 reads CASSIYSGANSNQSQHF. The CDR3 nucleotides read TGTGCCAGTAGTATATATTCAGGGGCGAATAGCAATCAGTCCCAGCATTTT.

This clonotype was counted at least ten times. This chain joins TRBV20-1 and TRBJ1-1; D is perhaps TRBD1 (5 bases). Germline V gene lookup returns CDR1 DFQATT and CDR2 SNEGSKA (reference sequence). This CDR3 is built from 13 residues. Trimming shortened V by 4 bases and J by 3 bases, and 12 bases separated the two germline ends. CDR3 nucleotide sequence: TGCAGTGCTAAACCGCAGGGACACACTGAAGCTTTCTTT. Translation: CSAKPQGHTEAFF.